The subject of this entry is one T cell receptor (beta chain). Its target is unknown. The table came from immunoSEQ multiplex PCR; TCRdb's copy has only in-frame clones and leaves some out. The repertoire has more than 9,000 clones, 50% to 65% of them found once; the top ten carry 13%. This specimen comes from a study of T cell clonotyping in hematopoietic cell transplantation. General study findings and limits: CD4 and CD8 repertoire contributions could not be separated without sorting. Pathologically expanded recipient clonotypes increased progressively from day 30 to day 180 as diversity fell.

Germline values: CDR1 GTSNPN, CDR2 SVGIG (reference sequence). The CDR3 has 13 residues. V shed 4 bases and J shed 3 bases, with 9 bases lying between them. Samples: about 28 days before transplant, then days 30, 100 and 180 after. The rearrangement uses TRBV30 and TRBJ1-4, with D unclear. The source of this sequence is a female patient aged 50-59 years who had an allogeneic stem cell transplant from an unrelated donor, so the T cells may come from the graft donor. Some clones in this sample may be carry-over from other donors' samples. The sample was peripheral blood mononuclear cells, taken 100 days after allogeneic stem cell transplant. The CDR3 spells CAWTVRANEKLFF. The CDR3 region has the DNA TGTGCCTGGACGGTCCGGGCTAATGAAAAACTGTTTTTT. The whole variable domain, filled in from reference TRBV30 and TRBJ1-4, reads SQTIHQWPATLVQPVGSPLSLECTVEGTSNPNLYWYRQAAGRGLQLLFYSVGIGQISSEVPQNLSASRPQDRQFILSSKKLLLSDSGFYLCAWTVRANEKLFFGSGTQLSVL.